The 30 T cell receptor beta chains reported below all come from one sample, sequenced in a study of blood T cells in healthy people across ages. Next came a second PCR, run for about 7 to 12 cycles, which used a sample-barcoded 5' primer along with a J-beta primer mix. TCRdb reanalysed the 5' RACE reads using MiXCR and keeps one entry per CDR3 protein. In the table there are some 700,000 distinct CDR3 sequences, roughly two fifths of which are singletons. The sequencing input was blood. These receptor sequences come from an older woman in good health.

The CDR3: CASSVLQVYGPSYNEQFF. The CDR3 DNA follows: TGTGCCAGCAGCGTCCTCCAAGTCTACGGACCCTCCTACAATGAGCAGTTCTTC. V is TRBV9 and J is TRBJ2-1; D unresolved. Trimming pared 2 bases from V and 0 bases from J, leaving 18 bases between. The CDR3 has 18 amino acids. Germline loops: CDR1 SGDLS, CDR2 YYNGEE.

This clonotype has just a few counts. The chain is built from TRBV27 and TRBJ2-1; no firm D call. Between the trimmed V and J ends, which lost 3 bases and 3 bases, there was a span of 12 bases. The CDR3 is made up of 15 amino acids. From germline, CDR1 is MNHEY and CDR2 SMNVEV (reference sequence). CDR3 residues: CASSLGSLLYNEQFF. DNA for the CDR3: TGTGCCAGCAGTTTGGGTAGTCTCCTCTACAATGAGCAGTTCTTC.

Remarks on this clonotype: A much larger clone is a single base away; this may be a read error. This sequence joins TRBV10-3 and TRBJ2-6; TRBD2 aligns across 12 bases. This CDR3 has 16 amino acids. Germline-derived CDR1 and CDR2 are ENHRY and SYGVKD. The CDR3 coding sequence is TGTGCCGTCAGTCGACTAGCGGGGGTCGGGGCCAACGTCCTGACTTTC. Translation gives CAVSRLAGVGANVLTF.

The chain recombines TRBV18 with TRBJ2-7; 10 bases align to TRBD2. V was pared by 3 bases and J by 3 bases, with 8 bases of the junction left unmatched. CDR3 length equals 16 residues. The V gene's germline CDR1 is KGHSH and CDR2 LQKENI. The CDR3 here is CASSPKDGLAVYEQYF. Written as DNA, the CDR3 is TGTGCCAGCTCACCTAAGGACGGACTAGCGGTCTACGAGCAGTACTTC.

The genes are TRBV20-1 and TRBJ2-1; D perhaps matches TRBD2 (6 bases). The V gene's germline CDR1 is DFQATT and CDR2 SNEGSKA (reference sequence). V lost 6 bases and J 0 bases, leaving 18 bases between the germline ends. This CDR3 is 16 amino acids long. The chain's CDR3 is CSAPGLPSSSYNEQFF. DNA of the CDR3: TGCAGTGCGCCGGGACTCCCAAGCAGCTCCTACAATGAGCAGTTCTTC.

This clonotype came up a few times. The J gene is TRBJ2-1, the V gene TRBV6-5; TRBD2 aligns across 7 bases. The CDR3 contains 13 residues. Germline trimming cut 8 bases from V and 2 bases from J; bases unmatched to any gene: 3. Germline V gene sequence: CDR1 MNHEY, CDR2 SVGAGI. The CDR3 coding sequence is TGTGCCAGCCGCGGGGGACCCTACAATGAGCAGTTCTTC. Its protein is CASRGGPYNEQFF.

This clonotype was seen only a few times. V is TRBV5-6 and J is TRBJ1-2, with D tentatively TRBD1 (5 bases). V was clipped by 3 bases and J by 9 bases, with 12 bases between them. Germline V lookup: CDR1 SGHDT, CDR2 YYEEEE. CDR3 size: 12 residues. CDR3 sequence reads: CASSYDRNSYTF. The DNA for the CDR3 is TGTGCCAGCAGCTACGACAGAAACAGCTACACCTTC.

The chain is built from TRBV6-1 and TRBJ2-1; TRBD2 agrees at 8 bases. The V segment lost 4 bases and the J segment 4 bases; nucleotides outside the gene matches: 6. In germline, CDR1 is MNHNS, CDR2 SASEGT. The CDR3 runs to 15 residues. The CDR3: CASSVPGLGYNEQFF. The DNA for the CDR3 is TGTGCCAGCAGTGTCCCGGGACTAGGATACAATGAGCAGTTCTTC.

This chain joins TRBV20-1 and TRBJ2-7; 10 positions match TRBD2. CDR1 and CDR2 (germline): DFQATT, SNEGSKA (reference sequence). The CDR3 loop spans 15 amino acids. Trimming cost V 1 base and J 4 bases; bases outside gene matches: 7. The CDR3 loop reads CSARVDSGGLYEQYF. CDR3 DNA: TGCAGTGCTAGAGTTGATAGCGGGGGGTTATACGAGCAGTACTTC.

The CDR3 is CASRPPLAGVRQYF. The CDR3 nucleotides read TGTGCCAGCAGGCCCCCACTAGCGGGGGTCCGGCAGTACTTC. The V gene is TRBV6-1, the J gene TRBJ2-7; the match to TRBD2 covers 11 bases. Germline CDR1 MNHNS, CDR2 SASEGT. With 6 bases clipped from V and 9 bases from J, the junction kept 10 bases outside the gene matches. There are 14 residues in the CDR3.

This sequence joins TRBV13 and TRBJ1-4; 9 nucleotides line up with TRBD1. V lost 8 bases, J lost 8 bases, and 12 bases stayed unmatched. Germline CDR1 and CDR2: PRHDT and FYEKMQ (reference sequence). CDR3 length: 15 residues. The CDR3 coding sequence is TGTGCCAGCGGCGAACCTCGGACAGGGGACGAAAAACTGTTTTTT. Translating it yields CASGEPRTGDEKLFF.

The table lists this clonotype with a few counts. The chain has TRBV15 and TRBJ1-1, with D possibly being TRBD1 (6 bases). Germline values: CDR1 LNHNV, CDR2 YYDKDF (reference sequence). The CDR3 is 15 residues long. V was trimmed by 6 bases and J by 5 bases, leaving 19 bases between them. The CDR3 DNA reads TGTGCCACCAGTCCTCGGGGGGCCGGAGGGACTGAAGCTTTCTTT. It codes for CATSPRGAGGTEAFF.

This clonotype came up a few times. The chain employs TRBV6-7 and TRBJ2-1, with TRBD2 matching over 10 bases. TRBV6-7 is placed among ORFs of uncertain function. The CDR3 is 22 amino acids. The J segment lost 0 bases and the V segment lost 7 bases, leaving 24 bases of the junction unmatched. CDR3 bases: TGTGCCAGCATAAAAGCCCTACCGACTAGCGGGCCTGAAATGAGCTCCTACAATGAGCAGTTCTTC. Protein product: CASIKALPTSGPEMSSYNEQFF.

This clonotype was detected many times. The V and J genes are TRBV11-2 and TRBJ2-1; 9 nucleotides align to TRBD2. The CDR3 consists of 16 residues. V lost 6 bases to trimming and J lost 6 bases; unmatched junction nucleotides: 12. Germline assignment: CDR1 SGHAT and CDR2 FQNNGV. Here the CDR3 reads CASRRIGGRALNEQFF. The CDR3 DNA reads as TGTGCCAGCAGACGAATTGGCGGGAGGGCCCTCAATGAGCAGTTCTTC.

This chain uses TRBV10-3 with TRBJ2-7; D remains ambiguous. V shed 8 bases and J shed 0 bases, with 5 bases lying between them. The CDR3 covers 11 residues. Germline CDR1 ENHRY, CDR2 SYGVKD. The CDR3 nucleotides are TGTGCCATCGCAGCCTCCTACGAGCAGTACTTC. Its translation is CAIAASYEQYF.

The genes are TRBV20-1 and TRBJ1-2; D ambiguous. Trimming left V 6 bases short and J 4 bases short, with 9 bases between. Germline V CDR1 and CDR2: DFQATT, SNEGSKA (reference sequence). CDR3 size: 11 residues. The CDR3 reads CSAKGGYGYTF. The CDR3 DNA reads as TGCAGTGCAAAGGGTGGCTATGGCTACACCTTC.

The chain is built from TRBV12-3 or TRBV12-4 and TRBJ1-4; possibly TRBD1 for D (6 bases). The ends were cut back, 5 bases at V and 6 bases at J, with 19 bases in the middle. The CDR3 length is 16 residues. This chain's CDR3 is CASSPGAVPEDEKLFF. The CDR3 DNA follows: TGTGCCAGCAGTCCGGGGGCCGTCCCTGAGGATGAAAAACTGTTTTTT.

The CDR3 region is CASSGTVGGNEQYF. CDR3 sequence (DNA): TGTGCCAGCAGCGGGACGGTCGGAGGGAATGAGCAGTACTTC. This chain joins TRBV6-5 and TRBJ2-7; weak D call: TRBD2 (6 bases). Trimming removed 6 bases at V and 7 bases at J, with 19 bases between. Germline lookup yields CDR1 MNHEY and CDR2 SVGAGI. The CDR3 has 14 residues.

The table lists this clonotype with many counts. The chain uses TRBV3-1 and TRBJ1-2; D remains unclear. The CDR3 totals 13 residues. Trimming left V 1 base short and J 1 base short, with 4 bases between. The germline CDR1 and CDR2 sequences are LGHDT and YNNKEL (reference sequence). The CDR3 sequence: CASSQGGNYGYTF. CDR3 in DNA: TGTGCCAGCAGCCAAGGGGGTAACTATGGCTACACCTTC.

The CDR3 spells CSVEWFPSPYNEQFF. The CDR3 DNA reads as TGCAGCGTTGAATGGTTCCCCTCCCCCTACAATGAGCAGTTCTTC. The rearrangement joins TRBV29-1 to TRBJ2-1; no clear D gene. CDR1 is SQVTM, CDR2 ANQGSEA, per germline. The CDR3 runs to 15 residues. V was trimmed by 2 bases and J by 2 bases, leaving 13 bases between them.

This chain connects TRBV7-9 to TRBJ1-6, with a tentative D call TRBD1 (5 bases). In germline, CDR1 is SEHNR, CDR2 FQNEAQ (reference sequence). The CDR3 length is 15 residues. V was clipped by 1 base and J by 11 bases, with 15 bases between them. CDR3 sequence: CASSLGGTIGPPLHF. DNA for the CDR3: TGTGCCAGCAGCTTAGGGGGGACGATCGGCCCACCCCTCCACTTT.

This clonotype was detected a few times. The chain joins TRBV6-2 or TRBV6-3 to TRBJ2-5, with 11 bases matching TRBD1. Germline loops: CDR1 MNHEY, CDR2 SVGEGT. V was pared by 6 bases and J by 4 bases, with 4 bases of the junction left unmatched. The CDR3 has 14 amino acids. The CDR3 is CASSGTGGPETQYF. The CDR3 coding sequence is TGTGCCAGCAGCGGGACAGGGGGTCCAGAGACCCAGTACTTC.

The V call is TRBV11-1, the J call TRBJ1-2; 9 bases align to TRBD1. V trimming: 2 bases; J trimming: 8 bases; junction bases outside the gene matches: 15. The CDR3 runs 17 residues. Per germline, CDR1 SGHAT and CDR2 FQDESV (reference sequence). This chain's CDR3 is CASSLLLSGTGSDGYTF. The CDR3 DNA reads TGTGCCAGCAGCTTACTGCTTTCCGGGACAGGGTCCGACGGCTACACCTTC.

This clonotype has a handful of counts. CDR3 sequence: CASSHSAGGLDSPLHF. CDR3 bases: TGCGCCAGCAGCCATTCGGCAGGGGGCTTAGATTCACCCCTCCACTTT. The J gene is TRBJ1-6, the V gene TRBV4-3, with 8 positions matching TRBD1. The CDR3 has 16 residues. After removal of 3 bases from V and 8 bases from J, the junction contained 9 bases not matched to a gene. The germline V gene has CDR1 LGHNA and CDR2 YSLEER.

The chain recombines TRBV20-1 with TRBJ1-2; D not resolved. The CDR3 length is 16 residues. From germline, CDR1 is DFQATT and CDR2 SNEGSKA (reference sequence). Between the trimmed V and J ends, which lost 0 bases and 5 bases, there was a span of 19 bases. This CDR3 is CSARDMVWGGQYGYTF. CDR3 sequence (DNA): TGCAGTGCTAGAGACATGGTCTGGGGAGGGCAGTATGGCTACACCTTC.

CDR3: CAISESDSSGTGINYGYTF. CDR3 nucleotide sequence: TGTGCCATCAGTGAGTCCGATTCGTCCGGGACAGGGATTAACTATGGCTACACCTTC. The V call is TRBV10-3, the J call TRBJ1-2; 9 bases match TRBD1. J gave up 1 base and V 0 bases, and 12 bases lay outside the gene matches. The CDR3 totals 19 residues. Germline CDR1 and CDR2: ENHRY and SYGVKD.

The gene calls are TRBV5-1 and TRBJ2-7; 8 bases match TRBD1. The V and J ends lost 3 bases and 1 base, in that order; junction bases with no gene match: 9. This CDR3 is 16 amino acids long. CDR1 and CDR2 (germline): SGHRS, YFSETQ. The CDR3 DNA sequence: TGCGCCAGCAGCTCCGGACAGGGCGGCCCGTCCTACGAGCAGTACTTC. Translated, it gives CASSSGQGGPSYEQYF. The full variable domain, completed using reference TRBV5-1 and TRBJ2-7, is KAGVTQTPRYLIKTRGQQVTLSCSPISGHRSVSWYQQTPGQGLQFLFEYFSETQRNKGNFPGRFSGRQFSNSRSEMNVSTLELGDSALYLCASSSGQGGPSYEQYFGPGTRLTVT.

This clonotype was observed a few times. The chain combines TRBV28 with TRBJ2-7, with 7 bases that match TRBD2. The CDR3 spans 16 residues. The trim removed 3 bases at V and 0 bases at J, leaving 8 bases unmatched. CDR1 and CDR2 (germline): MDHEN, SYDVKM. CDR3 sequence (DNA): TGTGCCAGCAGTTTTAGCGGGCAACCCGTCTCCTACGAGCAGTACTTC. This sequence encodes CASSFSGQPVSYEQYF. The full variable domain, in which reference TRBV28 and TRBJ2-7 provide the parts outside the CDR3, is DVKVTQSSRYLVKRTGEKVFLECVQDMDHENMFWYRQDPGLGLRLIYFSYDVKMKEKGDIPEGYSVSREKKERFSLILESASTNQTSMYLCASSFSGQPVSYEQYFGPGTRLTVT.

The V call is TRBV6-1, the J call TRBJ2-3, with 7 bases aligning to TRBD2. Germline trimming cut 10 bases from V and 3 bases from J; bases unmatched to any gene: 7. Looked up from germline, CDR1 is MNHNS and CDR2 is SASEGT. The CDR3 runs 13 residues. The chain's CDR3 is CATRTRGTDTQYF. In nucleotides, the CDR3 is TGTGCCACCAGGACTAGAGGGACAGATACGCAGTATTTT.

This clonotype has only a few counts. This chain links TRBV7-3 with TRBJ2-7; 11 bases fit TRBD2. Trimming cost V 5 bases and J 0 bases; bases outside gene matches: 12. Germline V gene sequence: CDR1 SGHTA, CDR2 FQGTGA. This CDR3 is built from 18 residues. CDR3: CASSQWDGLAGISYEQYF. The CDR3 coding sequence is TGTGCCAGCAGCCAGTGGGACGGACTAGCGGGTATCTCCTACGAGCAGTACTTC.